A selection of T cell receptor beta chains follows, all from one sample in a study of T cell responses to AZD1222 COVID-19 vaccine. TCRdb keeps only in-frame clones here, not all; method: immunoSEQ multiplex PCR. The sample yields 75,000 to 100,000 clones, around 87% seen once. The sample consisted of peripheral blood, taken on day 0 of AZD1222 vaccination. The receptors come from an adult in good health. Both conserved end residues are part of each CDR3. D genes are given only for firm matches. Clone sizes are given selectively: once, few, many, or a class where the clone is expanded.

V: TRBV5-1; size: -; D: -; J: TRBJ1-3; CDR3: CASSGTQHGNTIYF; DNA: TGCGCCAGCAGCGGTACTCAACACGGAAACACCATATATTTT
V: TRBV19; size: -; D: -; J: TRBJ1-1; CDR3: CASRTGTEAFF; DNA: TGTGCCAGTAGGACGGGAACTGAAGCTTTCTTT
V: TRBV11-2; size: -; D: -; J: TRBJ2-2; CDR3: CASSLNPRGKTGELFF; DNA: TGTGCCAGCAGCTTGAACCCACGGGGCAAAACCGGGGAGCTGTTTTTT
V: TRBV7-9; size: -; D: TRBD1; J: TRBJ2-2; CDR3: CASREDRGYAGELFF; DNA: TGTGCCAGCAGAGAGGACAGGGGGTACGCCGGGGAGCTGTTTTTT
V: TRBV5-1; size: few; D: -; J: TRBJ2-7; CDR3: CASTQDGLSYEQYF; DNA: TGCGCCAGCACCCAGGACGGACTTTCCTACGAGCAGTACTTC
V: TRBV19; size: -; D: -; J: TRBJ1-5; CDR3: CASNSGEYRPQHF; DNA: TGTGCCAGTAATTCAGGGGAATATCGGCCCCAGCATTTT
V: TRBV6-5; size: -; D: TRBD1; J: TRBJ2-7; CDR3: CASTDRGSSYEQYF; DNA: TGTGCCAGCACCGACAGGGGAAGCTCCTACGAGCAGTACTTC
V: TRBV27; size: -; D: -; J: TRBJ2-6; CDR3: CASSGDGANVLTF; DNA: TGTGCCAGCAGTGGGGATGGGGCCAACGTCCTGACTTTC
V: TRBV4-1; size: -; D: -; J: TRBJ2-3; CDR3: CASSQVVGTTDTQYF; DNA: TGCGCCAGCAGCCAAGTAGTAGGGACGACAGATACGCAGTATTTT
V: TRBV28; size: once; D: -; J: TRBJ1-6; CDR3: CAGKRVDSPLHF; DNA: TGTGCCGGGAAGAGGGTTGATTCACCCCTCCACTTT
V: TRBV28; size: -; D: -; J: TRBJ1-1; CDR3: CASSLAGGRAFF; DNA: TGTGCCAGCAGTTTAGCGGGGGGAAGAGCTTTCTTT
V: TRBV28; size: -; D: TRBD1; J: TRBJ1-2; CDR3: CASSTTGGADYGYTF; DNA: TGTGCCAGCAGCACCACAGGGGGCGCCGACTATGGCTACACCTTC
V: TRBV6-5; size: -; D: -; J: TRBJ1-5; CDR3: CASSYLSVGNQPQHF; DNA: TGTGCCAGCAGTTACTTGTCGGTGGGCAATCAGCCCCAGCATTTT
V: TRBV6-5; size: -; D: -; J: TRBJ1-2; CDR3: CASSYHSQSNYGYTF; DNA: TGTGCCAGCAGTTACCATTCTCAGTCAAACTATGGCTACACCTTC
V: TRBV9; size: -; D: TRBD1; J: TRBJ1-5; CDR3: CASSVTGQGNQPQHF; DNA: TGTGCCAGCAGCGTAACAGGACAGGGCAATCAGCCCCAGCATTTT
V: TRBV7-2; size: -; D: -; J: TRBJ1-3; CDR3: CASSQQGSGAGNTIYF; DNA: TGTGCCAGCAGCCAACAGGGAAGTGGAGCGGGAAACACCATATATTTT
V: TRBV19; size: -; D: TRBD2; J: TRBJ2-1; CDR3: CASTSGMSYNEQFF; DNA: TGTGCCAGTACAAGCGGGATGTCCTACAATGAGCAGTTCTTC
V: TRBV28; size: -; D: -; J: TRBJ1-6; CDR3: CASSSTGVLKNSPLHF; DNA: TGTGCCAGCAGTTCGACAGGAGTCCTTAAGAATTCACCCCTCCACTTT
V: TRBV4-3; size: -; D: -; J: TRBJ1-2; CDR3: CASSQVVGTNYGYTF; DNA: TGCGCCAGCAGCCAAGTTGTCGGCACTAACTATGGCTACACCTTC
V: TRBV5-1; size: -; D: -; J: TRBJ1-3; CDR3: CASSLMGAGNTIYF; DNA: TGCGCCAGCAGCTTGATGGGGGCTGGAAACACCATATATTTT
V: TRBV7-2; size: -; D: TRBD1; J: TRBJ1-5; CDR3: CASSQEGAGSNQPQHF; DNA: TGTGCCAGCAGTCAAGAGGGGGCAGGGAGCAATCAGCCCCAGCATTTT
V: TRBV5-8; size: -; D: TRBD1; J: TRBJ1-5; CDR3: CASSLDRGSQPQHF; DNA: TGTGCCAGCAGCTTGGACAGGGGCAGTCAGCCCCAGCATTTT
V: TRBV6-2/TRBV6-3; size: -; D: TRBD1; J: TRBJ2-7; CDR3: CASSQTGNSYEQYF; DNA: TGTGCCAGCAGCCAGACAGGGAATTCCTACGAGCAGTACTTC
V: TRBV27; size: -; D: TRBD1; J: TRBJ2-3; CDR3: CASRKQGVTQYF; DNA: TGTGCCAGCAGAAAACAGGGGGTCACGCAGTATTTT
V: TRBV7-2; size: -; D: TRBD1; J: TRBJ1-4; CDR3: CASSPGQGVEKLFF; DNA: TGTGCCAGCAGCCCGGGACAGGGGGTTGAAAAACTGTTTTTT
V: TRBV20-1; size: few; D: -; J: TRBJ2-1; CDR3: CSASTGLNEQFF; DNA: TGCAGTGCTAGTACGGGACTCAATGAGCAGTTCTTC
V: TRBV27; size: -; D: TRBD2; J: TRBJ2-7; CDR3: CASIAGNEQYF; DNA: TGTGCCAGCATAGCGGGAAACGAGCAGTACTTC
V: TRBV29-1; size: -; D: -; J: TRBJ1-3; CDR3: CSVESGQSSGNTIYF; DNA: TGCAGCGTTGAAAGTGGACAGAGCTCTGGAAACACCATATATTTT
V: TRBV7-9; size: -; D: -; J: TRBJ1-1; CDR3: CASSEGTTEAFF; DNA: TGTGCCAGCAGCGAGGGTACCACTGAAGCTTTCTTT
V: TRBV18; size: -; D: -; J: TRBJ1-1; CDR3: CASSPLEGNLAEAFF; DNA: TGTGCCAGCTCACCGCTTGAGGGGAATCTCGCTGAAGCTTTCTTT
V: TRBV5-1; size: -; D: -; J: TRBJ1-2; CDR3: CASSLGTGTGGYTF; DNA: TGCGCCAGCAGCTTGGGCACGGGGACGGGTGGCTACACCTTC
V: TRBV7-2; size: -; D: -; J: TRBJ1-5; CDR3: CASSLVGNSNQPQHF; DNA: TGTGCCAGCAGCTTAGTAGGGAATAGCAATCAGCCCCAGCATTTT
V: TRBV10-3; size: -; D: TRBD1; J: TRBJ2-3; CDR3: CAISEGTGGITDTQYF; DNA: TGTGCCATCAGTGAGGGGACAGGGGGAATAACAGATACGCAGTATTTT
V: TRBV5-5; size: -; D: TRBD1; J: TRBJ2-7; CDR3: CASNYDRGYEQYF; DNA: TGTGCCAGCAACTACGACAGGGGATACGAGCAGTACTTC
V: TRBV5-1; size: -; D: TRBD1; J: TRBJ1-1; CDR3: CASKTGDLPLNTEAFF; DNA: TGCGCCAGCAAGACAGGGGATTTACCTCTGAACACTGAAGCTTTCTTT
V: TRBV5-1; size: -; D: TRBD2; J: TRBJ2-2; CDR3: CASSAYLAGGPEELFF; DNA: TGCGCCAGCAGCGCATATCTAGCGGGAGGGCCGGAGGAGCTGTTTTTT
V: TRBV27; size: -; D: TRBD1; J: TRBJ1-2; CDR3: CASSFGPDRGGGYTF; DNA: TGTGCCAGCAGTTTCGGTCCGGACAGGGGAGGAGGCTACACCTTC
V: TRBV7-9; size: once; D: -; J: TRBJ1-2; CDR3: CASSSLQGFTNYGYTF; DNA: TGTGCCAGCAGCTCGTTACAGGGATTTACTAACTATGGCTACACCTTC
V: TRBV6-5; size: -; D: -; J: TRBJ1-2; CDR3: CASSRPGPYKAGYTF; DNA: TGTGCCAGCAGTCGGCCGGGTCCCTACAAGGCGGGCTACACCTTC
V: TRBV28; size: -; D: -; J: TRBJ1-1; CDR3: CASRSVGAEAFF; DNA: TGTGCCAGCAGGAGCGTAGGGGCTGAAGCTTTCTTT
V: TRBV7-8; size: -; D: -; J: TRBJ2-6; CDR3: CASSQLLTGLSGANVLTF; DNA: TGTGCCAGCAGCCAACTCTTGACGGGACTCTCTGGGGCCAACGTCCTGACTTTC
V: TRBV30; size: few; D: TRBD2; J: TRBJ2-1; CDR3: CAWSPSGSSYNEQFF; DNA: TGTGCCTGGAGCCCTAGCGGGAGTTCATACAATGAGCAGTTCTTC
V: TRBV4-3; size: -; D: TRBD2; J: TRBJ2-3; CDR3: CASSRGTRDMSTDTQYF; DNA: TGCGCCAGCAGCCGGGGGACTAGGGACATGAGCACAGATACGCAGTATTTT
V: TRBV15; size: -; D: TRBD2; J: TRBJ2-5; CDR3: CATSRDRGGFETQYF; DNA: TGTGCCACCAGCAGAGATCGCGGGGGTTTCGAGACCCAGTACTTC
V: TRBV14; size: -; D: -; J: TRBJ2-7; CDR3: CASSHRGRSYEQYF; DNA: TGTGCCAGCAGCCACCGGGGGAGGTCCTACGAGCAGTACTTC
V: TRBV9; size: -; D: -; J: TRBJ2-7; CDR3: CASSVGVSSYEQYF; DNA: TGTGCCAGCAGCGTAGGGGTTAGCTCCTACGAGCAGTACTTC
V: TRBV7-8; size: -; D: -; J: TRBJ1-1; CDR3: CASSFRGGTEAFF; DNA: TGTGCCAGCAGCTTCAGGGGTGGCACTGAAGCTTTCTTT
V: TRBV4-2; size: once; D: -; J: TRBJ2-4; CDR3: CASSPSGGGNIQYF; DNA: TGTGCCAGCAGCCCTTCTGGGGGAGGAAACATTCAGTACTTC
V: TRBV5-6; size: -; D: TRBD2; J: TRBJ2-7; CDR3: CASSLLSGRFNSYEQYF; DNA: TGTGCCAGCAGCTTGCTGAGCGGGAGGTTTAACTCCTACGAGCAGTACTTC
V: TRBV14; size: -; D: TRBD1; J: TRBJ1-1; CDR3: CASSQGDRAGVEAFF; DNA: TGTGCCAGCAGCCAGGGGGACAGGGCAGGGGTCGAAGCTTTCTTT
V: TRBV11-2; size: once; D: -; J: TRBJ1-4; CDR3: CASSLLSWTNEKLFF; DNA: TGTGCCAGCAGCTTACTGTCGTGGACGAATGAAAAACTGTTTTTT
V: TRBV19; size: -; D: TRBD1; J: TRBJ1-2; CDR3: CASSRLTGANYGYTF; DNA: TGTGCCAGTAGTAGACTGACAGGGGCTAACTATGGCTACACCTTC
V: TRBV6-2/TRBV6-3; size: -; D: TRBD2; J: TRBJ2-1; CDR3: CASSPISGIYNEQFF; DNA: TGTGCCAGCAGTCCGATTAGCGGGATCTACAATGAGCAGTTCTTC